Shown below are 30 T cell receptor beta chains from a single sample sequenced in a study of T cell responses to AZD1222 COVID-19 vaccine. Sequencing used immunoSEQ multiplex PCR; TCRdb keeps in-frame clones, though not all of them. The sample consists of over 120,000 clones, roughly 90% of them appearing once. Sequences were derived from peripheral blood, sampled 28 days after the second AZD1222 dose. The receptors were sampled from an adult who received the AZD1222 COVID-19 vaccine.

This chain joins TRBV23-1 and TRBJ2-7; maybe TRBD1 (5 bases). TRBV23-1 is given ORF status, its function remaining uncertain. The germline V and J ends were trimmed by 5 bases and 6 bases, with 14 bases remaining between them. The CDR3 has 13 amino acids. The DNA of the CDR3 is TGCGCCAGCAGTAGTCAGGGTCCCTGCGAGCAGTACTTC. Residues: CASSSQGPCEQYF.

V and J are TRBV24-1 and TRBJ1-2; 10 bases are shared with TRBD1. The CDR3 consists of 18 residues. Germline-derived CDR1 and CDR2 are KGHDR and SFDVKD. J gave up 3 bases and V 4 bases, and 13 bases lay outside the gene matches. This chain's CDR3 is CATSESPGQGTSYYGYTF. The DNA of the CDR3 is TGTGCCACCAGTGAGTCTCCGGGACAGGGGACCTCTTACTATGGCTACACCTTC.

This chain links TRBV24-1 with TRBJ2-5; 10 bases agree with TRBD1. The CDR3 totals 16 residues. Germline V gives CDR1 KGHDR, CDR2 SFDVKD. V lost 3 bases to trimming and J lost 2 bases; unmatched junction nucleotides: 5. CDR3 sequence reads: CATSDLPGQGQETQYF. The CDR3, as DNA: TGTGCCACCAGTGATCTACCGGGACAGGGGCAAGAGACCCAGTACTTC.

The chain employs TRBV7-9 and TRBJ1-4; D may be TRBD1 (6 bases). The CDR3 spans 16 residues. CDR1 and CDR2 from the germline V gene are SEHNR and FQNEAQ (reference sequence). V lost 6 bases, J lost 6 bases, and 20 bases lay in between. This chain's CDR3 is CASSRWVGRGDEKLFF. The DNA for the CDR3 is TGTGCCAGCAGTCGGTGGGTAGGCAGGGGCGATGAAAAACTGTTTTTT.

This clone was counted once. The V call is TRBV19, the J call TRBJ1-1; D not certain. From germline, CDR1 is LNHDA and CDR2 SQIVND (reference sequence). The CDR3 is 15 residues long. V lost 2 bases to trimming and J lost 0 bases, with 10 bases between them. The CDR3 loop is CASSIPVAVNTEAFF. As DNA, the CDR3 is TGTGCCAGTAGTATACCGGTGGCAGTGAACACTGAAGCTTTCTTT.

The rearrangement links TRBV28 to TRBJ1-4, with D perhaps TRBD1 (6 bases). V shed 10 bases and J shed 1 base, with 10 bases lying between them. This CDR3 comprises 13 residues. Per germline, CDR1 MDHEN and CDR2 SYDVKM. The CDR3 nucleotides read TGTGCCACCGCGACAGGAACTAATGAAAAACTGTTTTTT. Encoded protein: CATATGTNEKLFF.

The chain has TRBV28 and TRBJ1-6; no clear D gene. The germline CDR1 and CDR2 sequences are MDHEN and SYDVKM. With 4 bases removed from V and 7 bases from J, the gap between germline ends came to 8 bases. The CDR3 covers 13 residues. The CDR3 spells CASSYGNNSPLHF. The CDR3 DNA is TGTGCCAGCAGTTACGGGAACAATTCACCCCTCCACTTT.

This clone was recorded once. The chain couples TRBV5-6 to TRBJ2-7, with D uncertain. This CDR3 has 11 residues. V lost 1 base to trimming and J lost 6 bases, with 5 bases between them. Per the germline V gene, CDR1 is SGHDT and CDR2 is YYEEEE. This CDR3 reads CASSLTGEQYF. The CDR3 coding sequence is TGTGCCAGCAGCTTGACCGGCGAGCAGTACTTC.

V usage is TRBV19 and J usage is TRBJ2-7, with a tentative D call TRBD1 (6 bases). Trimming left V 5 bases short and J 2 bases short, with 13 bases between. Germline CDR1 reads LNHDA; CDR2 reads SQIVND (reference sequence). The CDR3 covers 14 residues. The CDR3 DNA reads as TGTGCCAGTAGTCGTCAGGGGCCACCCTACGAGCAGTACTTC. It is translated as CASSRQGPPYEQYF. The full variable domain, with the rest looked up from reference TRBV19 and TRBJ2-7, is DGGITQSPKYLFRKEGQNVTLSCEQNLNHDAMYWYRQDPGQGLRLIYYSQIVNDFQKGDIAEGYSVSREKKESFPLTVTSAQKNPTAFYLCASSRQGPPYEQYFGPGTRLTVT.

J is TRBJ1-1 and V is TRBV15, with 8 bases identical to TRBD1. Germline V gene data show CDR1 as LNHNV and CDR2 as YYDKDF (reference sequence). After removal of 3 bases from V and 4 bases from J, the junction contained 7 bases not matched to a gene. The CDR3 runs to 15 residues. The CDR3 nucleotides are TGTGCCACCAGCAGGCCGGACAGGGTGTCCACTGAAGCTTTCTTT. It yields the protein CATSRPDRVSTEAFF.

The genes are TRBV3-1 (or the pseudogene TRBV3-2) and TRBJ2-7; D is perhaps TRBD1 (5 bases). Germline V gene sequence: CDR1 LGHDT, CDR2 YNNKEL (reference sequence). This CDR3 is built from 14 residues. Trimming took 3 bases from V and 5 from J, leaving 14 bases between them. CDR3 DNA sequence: TGTGCCAGCAGCCAGAGGCAGGGTAGGCACGAGCAGTACTTC. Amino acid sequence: CASSQRQGRHEQYF.

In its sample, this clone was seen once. The CDR3 coding sequence is TGTGCCAGCAGCTCCGAAACTAGCGCTCTACTCACAGATACGCAGTATTTT. Protein product: CASSSETSALLTDTQYF. The rearrangement links TRBV5-4 to TRBJ2-3; 7 bases are a match to TRBD2. Germline V gene data show CDR1 as SGHNT and CDR2 as YYREEE (reference sequence). CDR3 size: 17 residues. V shed 3 bases and J 2 bases; nucleotides not matched to a gene: 12. The variable domain in full, completed from reference TRBV5-4 and TRBJ2-3, reads ETGVTQSPTHLIKTRGQQVTLRCSSQSGHNTVSWYQQALGQGPQFIFQYYREEENGRGNFPPRFSGLQFPNYSSELNVNALELDDSALYLCASSSETSALLTDTQYFGPGTRLTVL.

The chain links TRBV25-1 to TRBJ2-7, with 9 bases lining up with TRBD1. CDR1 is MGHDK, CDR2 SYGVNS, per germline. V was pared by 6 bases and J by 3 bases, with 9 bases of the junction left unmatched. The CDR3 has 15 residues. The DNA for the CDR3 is TGTGCCAGCAGACCTCTCCCGGGACAGGGCTACGAGCAGTACTTC. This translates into CASRPLPGQGYEQYF.

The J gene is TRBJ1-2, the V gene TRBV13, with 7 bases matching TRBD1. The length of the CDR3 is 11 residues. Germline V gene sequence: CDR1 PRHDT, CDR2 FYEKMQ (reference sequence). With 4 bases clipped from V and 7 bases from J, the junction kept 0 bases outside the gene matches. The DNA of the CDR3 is TGTGCCAGCAGCTACAGGGGTGGCTACACCTTC. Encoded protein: CASSYRGGYTF.

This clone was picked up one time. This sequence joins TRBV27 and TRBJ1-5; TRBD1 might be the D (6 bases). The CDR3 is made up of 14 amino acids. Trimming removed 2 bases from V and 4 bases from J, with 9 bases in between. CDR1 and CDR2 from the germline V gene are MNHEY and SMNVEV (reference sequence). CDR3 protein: CASSLGTGNQPQHF. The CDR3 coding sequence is TGTGCCAGCAGTTTAGGCACAGGGAATCAGCCCCAGCATTTT.

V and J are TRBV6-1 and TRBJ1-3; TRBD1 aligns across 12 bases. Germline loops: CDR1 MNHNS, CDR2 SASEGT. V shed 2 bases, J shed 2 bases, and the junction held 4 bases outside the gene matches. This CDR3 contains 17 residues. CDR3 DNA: TGTGCCAGCAGTGAATGGGGACAGGGGGCGGCTGGAAACACCATATATTTT. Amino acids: CASSEWGQGAAGNTIYF.

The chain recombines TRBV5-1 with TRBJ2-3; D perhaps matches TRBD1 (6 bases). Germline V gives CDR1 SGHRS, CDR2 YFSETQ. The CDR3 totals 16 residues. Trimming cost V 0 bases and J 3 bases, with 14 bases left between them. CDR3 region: CASSLALLGGTDTQYF. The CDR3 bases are TGCGCCAGCAGCTTGGCCTTGTTAGGGGGAACAGATACGCAGTATTTT.

The CDR3 coding sequence is TGTGCCAGCAGCACAGGAGCGTCTAACTATGGCTACACCTTC. Protein sequence: CASSTGASNYGYTF. The chain is built from TRBV9 and TRBJ1-2; D possibly corresponds to TRBD1 (5 bases). The V end lost 4 bases, the J end lost 0 bases, and 10 bases lay between the germline ends. The germline V gene encodes CDR1 SGDLS and CDR2 YYNGEE. The CDR3 spans 14 residues. Filled out from reference TRBV9 and TRBJ1-2, the complete variable domain reads DSGVTQTPKHLITATGQRVTLRCSPRSGDLSVYWYQQSLDQGLQFLIQYYNGEERAKGNILERFSAQQFPDLHSELNLSSLELGDSALYFCASSTGASNYGYTFGSGTRLTVV.

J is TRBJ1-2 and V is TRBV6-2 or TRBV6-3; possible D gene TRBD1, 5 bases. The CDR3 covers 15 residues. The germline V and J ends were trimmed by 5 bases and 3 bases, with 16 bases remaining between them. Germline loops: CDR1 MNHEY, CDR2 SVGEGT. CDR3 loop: CASSRGLGLDYGYTF. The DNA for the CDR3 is TGTGCCAGCAGTCGGGGCCTTGGGTTGGACTATGGCTACACCTTC.

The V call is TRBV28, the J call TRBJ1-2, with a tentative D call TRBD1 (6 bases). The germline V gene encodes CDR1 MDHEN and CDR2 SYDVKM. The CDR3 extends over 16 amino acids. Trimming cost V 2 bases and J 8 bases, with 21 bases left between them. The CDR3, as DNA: TGTGCCAGCAGTTTAAGTTTGGGGGGGCCTCTTCGGGGCTACACCTTC. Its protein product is CASSLSLGGPLRGYTF.

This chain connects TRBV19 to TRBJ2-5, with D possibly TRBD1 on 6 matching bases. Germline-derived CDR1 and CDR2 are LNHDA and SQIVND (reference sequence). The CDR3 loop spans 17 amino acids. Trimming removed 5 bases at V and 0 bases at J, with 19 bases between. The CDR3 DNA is TGTGCCAGTAGTTTAGCCCGGGACACTCTGTACCAAGAGACCCAGTACTTC. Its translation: CASSLARDTLYQETQYF.

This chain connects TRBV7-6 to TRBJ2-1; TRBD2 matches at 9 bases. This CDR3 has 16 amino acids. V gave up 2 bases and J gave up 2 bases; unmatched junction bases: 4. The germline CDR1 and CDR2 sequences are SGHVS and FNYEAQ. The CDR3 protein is CASSLLAGPTYNEQFF. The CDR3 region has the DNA TGTGCCAGCAGCTTACTAGCGGGACCCACCTACAATGAGCAGTTCTTC.

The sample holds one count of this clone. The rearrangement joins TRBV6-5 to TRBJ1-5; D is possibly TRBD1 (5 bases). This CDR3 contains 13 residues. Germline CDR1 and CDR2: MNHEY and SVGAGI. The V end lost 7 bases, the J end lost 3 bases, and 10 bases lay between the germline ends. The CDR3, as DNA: TGTGCCAGCAAACAGGCGTTCAATCAGCCCCAGCATTTT. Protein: CASKQAFNQPQHF.

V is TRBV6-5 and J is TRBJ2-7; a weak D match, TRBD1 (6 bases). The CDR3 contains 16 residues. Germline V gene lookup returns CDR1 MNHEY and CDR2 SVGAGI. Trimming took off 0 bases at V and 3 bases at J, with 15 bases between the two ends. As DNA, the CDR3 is TGTGCCAGCAGTTACTCCGGCAGGGGTCAGTACTACGAGCAGTACTTC. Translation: CASSYSGRGQYYEQYF.

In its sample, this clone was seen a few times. Written as DNA, the CDR3 is TGTGCCAGCAGTTATCAGGAGATGAGTGGCTACACCTTC. Protein product: CASSYQEMSGYTF. The chain uses TRBV6-2 or TRBV6-3 and TRBJ1-2; the D is unclear. The CDR3 has 13 residues. V was clipped by 3 bases and J by 7 bases, with 12 bases between them. Germline V CDR1 and CDR2: MNHEY, SVGEGT.

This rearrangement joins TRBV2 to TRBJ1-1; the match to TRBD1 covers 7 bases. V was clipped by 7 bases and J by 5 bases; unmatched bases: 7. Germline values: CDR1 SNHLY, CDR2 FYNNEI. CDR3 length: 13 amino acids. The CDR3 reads CASNPDRETEAFF. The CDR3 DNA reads TGTGCCAGCAACCCTGACAGGGAGACTGAAGCTTTCTTT.

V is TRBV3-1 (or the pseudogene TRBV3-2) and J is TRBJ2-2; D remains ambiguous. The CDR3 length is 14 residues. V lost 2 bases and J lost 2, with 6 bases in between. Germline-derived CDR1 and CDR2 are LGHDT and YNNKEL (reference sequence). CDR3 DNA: TGTGCCAGCAGCCAACGACCTAACACCGGGGAGCTGTTTTTT. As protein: CASSQRPNTGELFF.

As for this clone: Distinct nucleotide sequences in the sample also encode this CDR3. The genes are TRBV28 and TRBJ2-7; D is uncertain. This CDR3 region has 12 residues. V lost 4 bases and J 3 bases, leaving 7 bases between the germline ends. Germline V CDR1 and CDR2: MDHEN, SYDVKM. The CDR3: CASSSLGYEQYF. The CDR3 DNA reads TGTGCCAGCAGTTCCCTAGGCTACGAGCAGTACTTC. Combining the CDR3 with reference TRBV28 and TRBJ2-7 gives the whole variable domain DVKVTQSSRYLVKRTGEKVFLECVQDMDHENMFWYRQDPGLGLRLIYFSYDVKMKEKGDIPEGYSVSREKKERFSLILESASTNQTSMYLCASSSLGYEQYFGPGTRLTVT.

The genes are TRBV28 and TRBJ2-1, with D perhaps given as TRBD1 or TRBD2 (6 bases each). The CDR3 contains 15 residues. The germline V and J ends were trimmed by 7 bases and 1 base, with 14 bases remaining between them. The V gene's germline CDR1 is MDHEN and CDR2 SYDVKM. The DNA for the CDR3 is TGTGCCAGCAAGGGTCCGGGGGCATCCTACAATGAGCAGTTCTTC. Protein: CASKGPGASYNEQFF.

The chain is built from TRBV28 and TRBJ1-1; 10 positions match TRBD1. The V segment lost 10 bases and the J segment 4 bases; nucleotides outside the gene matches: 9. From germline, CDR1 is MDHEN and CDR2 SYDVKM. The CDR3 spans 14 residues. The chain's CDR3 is CATVTGTGATEAFF. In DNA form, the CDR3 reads TGTGCCACAGTAACCGGGACAGGGGCCACTGAAGCTTTCTTT. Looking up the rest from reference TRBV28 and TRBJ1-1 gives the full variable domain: DVKVTQSSRYLVKRTGEKVFLECVQDMDHENMFWYRQDPGLGLRLIYFSYDVKMKEKGDIPEGYSVSREKKERFSLILESASTNQTSMYLCATVTGTGATEAFFGQGTRLTVV.